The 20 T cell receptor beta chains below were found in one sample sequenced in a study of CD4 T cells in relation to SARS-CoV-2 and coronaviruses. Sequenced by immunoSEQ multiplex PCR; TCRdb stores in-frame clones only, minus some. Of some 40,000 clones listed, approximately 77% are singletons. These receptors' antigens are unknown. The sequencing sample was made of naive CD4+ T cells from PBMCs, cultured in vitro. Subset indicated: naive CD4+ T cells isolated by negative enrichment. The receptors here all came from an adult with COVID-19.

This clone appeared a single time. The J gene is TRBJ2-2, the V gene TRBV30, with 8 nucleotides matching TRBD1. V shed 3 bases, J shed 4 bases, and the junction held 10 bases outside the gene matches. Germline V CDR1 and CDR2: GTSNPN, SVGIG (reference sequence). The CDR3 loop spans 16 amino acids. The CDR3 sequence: CAWSHPRGHGTGELFF. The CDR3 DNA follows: TGTGCCTGGAGCCACCCCAGGGGGCATGGCACCGGGGAGCTGTTTTTT.

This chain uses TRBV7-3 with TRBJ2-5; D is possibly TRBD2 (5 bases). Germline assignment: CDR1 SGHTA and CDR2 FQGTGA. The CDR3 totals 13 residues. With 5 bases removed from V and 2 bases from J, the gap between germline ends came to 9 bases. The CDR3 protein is CASSRTRQETQYF. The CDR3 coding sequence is TGTGCCAGCAGCCGCACTAGGCAAGAGACCCAGTACTTC.

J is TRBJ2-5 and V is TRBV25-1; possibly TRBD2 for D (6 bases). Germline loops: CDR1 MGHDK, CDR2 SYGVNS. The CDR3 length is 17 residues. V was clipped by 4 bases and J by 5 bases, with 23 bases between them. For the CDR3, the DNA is TGTGCCAGCAGTGGGGGGGTAGGAAGCAGGGATTGGGAGACCCAGTACTTC. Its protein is CASSGGVGSRDWETQYF.

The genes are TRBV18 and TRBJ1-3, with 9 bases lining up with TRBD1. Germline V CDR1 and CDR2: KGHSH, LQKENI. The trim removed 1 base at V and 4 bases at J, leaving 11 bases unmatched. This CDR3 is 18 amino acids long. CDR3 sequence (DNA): TGTGCCAGCTCACCACTGATGGGTACCGGGACAGGGGGAAACACCATATATTTT. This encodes CASSPLMGTGTGGNTIYF.

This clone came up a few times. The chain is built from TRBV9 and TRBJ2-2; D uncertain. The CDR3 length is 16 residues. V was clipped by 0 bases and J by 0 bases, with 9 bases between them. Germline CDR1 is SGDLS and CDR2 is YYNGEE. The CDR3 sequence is CASSVGPQTNTGELFF. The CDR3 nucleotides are TGTGCCAGCAGCGTAGGGCCACAGACGAACACCGGGGAGCTGTTTTTT.

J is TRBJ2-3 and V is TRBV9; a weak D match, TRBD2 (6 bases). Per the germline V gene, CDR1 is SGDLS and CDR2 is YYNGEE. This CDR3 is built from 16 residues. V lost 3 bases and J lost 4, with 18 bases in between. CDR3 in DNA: TGTGCCAGCAGCGCGACTAGTCCGGAGGGGTCAGATACGCAGTATTTT. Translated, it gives CASSATSPEGSDTQYF.

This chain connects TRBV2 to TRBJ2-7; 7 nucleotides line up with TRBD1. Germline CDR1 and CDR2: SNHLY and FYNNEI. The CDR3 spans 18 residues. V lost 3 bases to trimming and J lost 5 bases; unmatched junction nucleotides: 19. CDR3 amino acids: CASSDLRIFRGSKNEQYF. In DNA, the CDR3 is TGTGCCAGCAGTGATTTAAGGATTTTCAGGGGGTCGAAGAACGAGCAGTACTTC.

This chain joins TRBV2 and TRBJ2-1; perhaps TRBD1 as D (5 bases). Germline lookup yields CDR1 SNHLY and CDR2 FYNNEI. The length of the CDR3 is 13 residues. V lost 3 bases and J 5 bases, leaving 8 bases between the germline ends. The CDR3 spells CASSERQNNEQFF. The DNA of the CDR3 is TGTGCCAGCAGTGAGCGACAGAACAATGAGCAGTTCTTC. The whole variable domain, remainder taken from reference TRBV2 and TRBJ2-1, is EPEVTQTPSHQVTQMGQEVILRCVPISNHLYFYWYRQILGQKVEFLVSFYNNEISEKSEIFDDQFSVERPDGSNFTLKIRSTKLEDSAMYFCASSERQNNEQFFGPGTRLTVL.

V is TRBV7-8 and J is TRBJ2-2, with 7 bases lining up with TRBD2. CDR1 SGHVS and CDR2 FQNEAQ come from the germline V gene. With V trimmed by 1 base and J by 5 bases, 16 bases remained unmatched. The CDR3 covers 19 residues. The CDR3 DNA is TGTGCCAGCAGCTTAGGGTACGGATTACGCGGGAGTACGACCGGGGAGCTGTTTTTT. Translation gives CASSLGYGLRGSTTGELFF.

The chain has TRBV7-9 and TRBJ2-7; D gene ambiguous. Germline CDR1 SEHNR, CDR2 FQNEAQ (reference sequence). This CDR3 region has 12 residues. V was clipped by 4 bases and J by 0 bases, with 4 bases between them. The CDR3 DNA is TGTGCCAGCAGCTCCTTCTCCTACGAGCAGTACTTC. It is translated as CASSSFSYEQYF.

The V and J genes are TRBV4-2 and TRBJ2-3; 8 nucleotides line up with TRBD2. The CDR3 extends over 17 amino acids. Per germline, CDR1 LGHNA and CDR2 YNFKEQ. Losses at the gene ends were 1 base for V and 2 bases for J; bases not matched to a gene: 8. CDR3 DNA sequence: TGTGCCAGCAGCCAAGGGGTTACAGCGGGAGACACAGATACGCAGTATTTT. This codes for CASSQGVTAGDTDTQYF.

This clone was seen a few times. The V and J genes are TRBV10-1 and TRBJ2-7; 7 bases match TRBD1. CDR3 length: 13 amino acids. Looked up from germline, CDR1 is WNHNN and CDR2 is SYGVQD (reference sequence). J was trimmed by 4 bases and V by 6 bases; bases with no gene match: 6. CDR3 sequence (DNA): TGCGCCAGCAGCCGGGACAGTTTTTACGAGCAGTACTTC. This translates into CASSRDSFYEQYF.

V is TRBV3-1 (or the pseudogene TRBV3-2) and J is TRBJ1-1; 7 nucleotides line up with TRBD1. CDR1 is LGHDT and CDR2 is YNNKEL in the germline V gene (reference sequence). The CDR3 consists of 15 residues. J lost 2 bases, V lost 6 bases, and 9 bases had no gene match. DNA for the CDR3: TGTGCCAGCAGGGTCTTGGGACAGCTTAACACTGAAGCTTTCTTT. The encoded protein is CASRVLGQLNTEAFF.

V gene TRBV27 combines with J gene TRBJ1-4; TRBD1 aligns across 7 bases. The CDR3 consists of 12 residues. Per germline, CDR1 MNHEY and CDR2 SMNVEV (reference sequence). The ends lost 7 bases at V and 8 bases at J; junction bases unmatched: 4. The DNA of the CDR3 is TGTGCCAGCATGACGACAGGGGAAAAACTGTTTTTT. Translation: CASMTTGEKLFF.

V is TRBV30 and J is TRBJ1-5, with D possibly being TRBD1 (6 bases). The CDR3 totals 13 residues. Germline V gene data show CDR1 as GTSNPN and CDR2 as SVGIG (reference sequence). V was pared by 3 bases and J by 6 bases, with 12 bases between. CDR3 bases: TGTGCCTGGAGCCCACAGGGTTTTCAGCCCCAGCATTTT. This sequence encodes CAWSPQGFQPQHF.

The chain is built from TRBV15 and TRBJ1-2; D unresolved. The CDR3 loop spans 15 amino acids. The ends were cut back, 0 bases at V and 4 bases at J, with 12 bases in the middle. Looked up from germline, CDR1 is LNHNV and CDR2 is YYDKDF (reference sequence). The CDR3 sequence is CATSRDLGIPYGYTF. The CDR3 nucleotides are TGTGCCACCAGCAGAGATCTTGGGATTCCCTATGGCTACACCTTC. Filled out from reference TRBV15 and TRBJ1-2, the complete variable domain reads DAMVIQNPRYQVTQFGKPVTLSCSQTLNHNVMYWYQQKSSQAPKLLFHYYDKDFNNEADTPDNFQSRRPNTSFCFLDIRSPGLGDTAMYLCATSRDLGIPYGYTFGSGTRLTVV.

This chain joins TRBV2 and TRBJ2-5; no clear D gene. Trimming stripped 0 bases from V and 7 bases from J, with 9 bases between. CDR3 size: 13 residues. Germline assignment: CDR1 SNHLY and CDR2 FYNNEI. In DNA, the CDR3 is TGTGCCAGCAGTGAAGCTCCTGGGTCGACCCAGTACTTC. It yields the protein CASSEAPGSTQYF.

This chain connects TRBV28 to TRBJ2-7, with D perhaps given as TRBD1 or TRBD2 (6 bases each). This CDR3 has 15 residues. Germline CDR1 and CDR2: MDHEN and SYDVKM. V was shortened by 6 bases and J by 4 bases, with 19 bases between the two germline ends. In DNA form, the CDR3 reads TGTGCCAGCAGCCGACAAATGGGGGGCAGTTACGAGCAGTACTTC. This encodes CASSRQMGGSYEQYF. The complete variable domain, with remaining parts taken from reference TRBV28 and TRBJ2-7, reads DVKVTQSSRYLVKRTGEKVFLECVQDMDHENMFWYRQDPGLGLRLIYFSYDVKMKEKGDIPEGYSVSREKKERFSLILESASTNQTSMYLCASSRQMGGSYEQYFGPGTRLTVT.

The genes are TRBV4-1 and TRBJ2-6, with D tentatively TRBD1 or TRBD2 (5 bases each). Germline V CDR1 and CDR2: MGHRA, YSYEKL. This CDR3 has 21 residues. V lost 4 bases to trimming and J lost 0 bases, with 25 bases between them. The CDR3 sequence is CASSRQRISGTRGSGANVLTF. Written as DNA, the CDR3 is TGCGCCAGCAGCCGACAAAGAATCTCCGGGACCCGGGGCTCTGGGGCCAACGTCCTGACTTTC.

The CDR3 DNA reads TGTGCCAGAAGCCCCCTGGTGGATACGCAGTATTTT. Protein sequence: CARSPLVDTQYF. This chain joins TRBV5-3 and TRBJ2-3; unclear D gene. TRBV5-3 is filed as an ORF, its function uncertain. This CDR3 is built from 12 residues. V lost 4 bases and J lost 6, with 9 bases in between.